This T cell receptor beta chain came from a study of shared clonotypes between healthy human individuals. Study conclusions and caveats: Shared clonotypes across all four donors exceeded non-shared ones in generation probability. Estimated richness values were generally larger in naive subsets than in memory subsets. Only blood was sampled; tissue repertoires likely differ.

Germline CDR1 is ENHRY and CDR2 is SYGVKD. The CDR3 spans 13 residues. V lost 8 bases to trimming and J lost 10 bases; unmatched junction nucleotides: 9. About this clone itself: Its antigen is unidentified.

The table came from immunoSEQ multiplex PCR; TCRdb's copy has only in-frame clones and leaves some out. Here the sample spans millions of clones, roughly 93% being singletons. This sequence joins TRBV10-3 and TRBJ1-4, with 8 nucleotides matching TRBD1. The source is a young man in good health. Some clones in this sample may be carry-over from other donors' samples. Sample: naive CD4+ T cells from PBMCs. This sample's subset: CD45RA+ positively selected. The CDR3 sequence is CAIASTGGGKLFF. In DNA form, the CDR3 reads TGTGCCATCGCGTCCACAGGGGGAGGAAAACTGTTTTTT.